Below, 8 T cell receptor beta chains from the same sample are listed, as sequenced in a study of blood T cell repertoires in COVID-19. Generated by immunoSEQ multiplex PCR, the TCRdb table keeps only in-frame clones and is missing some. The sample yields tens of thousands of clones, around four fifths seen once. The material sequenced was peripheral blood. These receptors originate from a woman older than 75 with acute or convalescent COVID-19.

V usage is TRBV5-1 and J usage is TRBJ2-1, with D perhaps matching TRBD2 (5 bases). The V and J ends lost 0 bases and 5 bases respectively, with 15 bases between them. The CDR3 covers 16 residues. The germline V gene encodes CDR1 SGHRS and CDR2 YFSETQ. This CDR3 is CASSLGIARENNEQFF. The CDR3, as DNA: TGCGCCAGCAGCTTGGGTATAGCGAGAGAAAACAATGAGCAGTTCTTC.

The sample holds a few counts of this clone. The chain's CDR3 is CSARGDSRGPEAFF. In DNA form, the CDR3 reads TGCAGCGCCAGAGGGGACAGCCGTGGCCCTGAAGCTTTCTTT. This chain connects TRBV29-1 to TRBJ1-1, with TRBD1 matching 7 bases. The CDR3 consists of 14 residues. Germline loops: CDR1 SQVTM, CDR2 ANQGSEA. The junction had 14 bases not matched to a gene; V was cut back by 7 bases and J by 6 bases.

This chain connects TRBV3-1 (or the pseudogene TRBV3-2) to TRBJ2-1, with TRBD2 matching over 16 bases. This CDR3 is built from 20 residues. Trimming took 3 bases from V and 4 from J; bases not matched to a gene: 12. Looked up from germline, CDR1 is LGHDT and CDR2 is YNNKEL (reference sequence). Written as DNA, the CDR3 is TGTGCCAGCAGCCATTGGTCGCCCGGGACTAGCGGGGGGGAATACAATGAGCAGTTCTTC. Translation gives CASSHWSPGTSGGEYNEQFF.

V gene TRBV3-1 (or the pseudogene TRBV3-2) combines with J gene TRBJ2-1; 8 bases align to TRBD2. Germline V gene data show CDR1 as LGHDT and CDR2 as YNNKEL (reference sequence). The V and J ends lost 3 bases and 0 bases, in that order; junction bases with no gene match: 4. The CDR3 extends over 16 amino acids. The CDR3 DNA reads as TGTGCCAGCAGCCATCGCGGGGGGACCTCCTACAATGAGCAGTTCTTC. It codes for CASSHRGGTSYNEQFF.

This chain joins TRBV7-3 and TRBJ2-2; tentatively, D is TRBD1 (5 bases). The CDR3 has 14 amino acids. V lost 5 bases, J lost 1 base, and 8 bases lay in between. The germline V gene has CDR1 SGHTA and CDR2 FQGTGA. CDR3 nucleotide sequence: TGTGCCAGCAGCAGGCAGGGGAACACCGGGGAGCTGTTTTTT. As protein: CASSRQGNTGELFF.

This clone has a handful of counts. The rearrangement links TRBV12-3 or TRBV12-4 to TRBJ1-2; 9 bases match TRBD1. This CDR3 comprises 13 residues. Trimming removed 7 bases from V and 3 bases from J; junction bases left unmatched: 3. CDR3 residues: CASTRQGDYGYTF. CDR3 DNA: TGTGCCAGCACCCGACAGGGGGACTATGGCTACACCTTC.

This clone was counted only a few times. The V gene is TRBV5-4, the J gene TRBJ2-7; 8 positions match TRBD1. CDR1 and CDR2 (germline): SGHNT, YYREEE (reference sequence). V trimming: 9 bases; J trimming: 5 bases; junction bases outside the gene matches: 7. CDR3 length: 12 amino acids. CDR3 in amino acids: CATDRGGNEQYF. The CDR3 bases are TGTGCCACCGACAGGGGAGGCAACGAGCAGTACTTC.

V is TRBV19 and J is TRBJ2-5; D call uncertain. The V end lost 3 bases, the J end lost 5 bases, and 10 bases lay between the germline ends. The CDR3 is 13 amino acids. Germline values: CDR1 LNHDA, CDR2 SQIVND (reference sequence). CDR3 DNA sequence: TGTGCCAGTAGTATTAATCCTAGGGAGACCCAGTACTTC. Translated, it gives CASSINPRETQYF.